The clone carrying this TCR beta chain was picked up a small number of times. For TCRbeta, the library was prepared with unique molecular identifiers. One entry per CDR3 protein results from TCRdb running MiXCR on the PCR reads. In the table there are a few hundred thousand distinct CDR3 sequences, 10% of which are singletons. The data belong to a study of T-cell reconstitution after alpha-beta-depleted transplantation in children. The ends lost 0 bases at V and 4 bases at J; junction bases unmatched: 13. The CDR3 has 19 amino acids. Germline V gene sequence: CDR1 SGHAT, CDR2 FQDESV (reference sequence).

The V gene is TRBV11-1, the J gene TRBJ1-1, with 11 bases lining up with TRBD1. The source was PBMCs from the stem cell graft donor, collected from the stem cell graft. The receptor was isolated from a human donor who donated a stem cell graft to a child with acute lymphoblastic leukemia. CDR3 loop: CASSLAYLGDRGIVTEAFF. Written as DNA, the CDR3 is TGTGCCAGCAGCTTAGCCTACCTCGGGGACAGGGGGATCGTCACTGAAGCTTTCTTT.